The entry below gives a single T cell receptor (beta chain) sequence along with its context. Per the original data handling: Estimates of nucleated cell counts were drawn from the amplification of reference gene primers. Some clones are missing from TCRdb's copy, which holds only in-frame ones; the method was immunoSEQ multiplex PCR. The V and J calls and clone size are taken from that table; D and trimming were inferred from the DNA. There are 87,000 or so clones in the sample; approximately 86% occur only once, and 2.5% to 3.5% lies in the top ten. CDR3 length equals 12 residues. Trimming at V came to 4 bases and at J to 10 bases, leaving 6 bases not matched to a gene. This specimen belongs to a study of blood T cell repertoires in COVID-19. Study overall: COVID-19 samples collected from the United States, Italy and Spain covered acute and convalescent phases. The analysed material was cDNA or gDNA that came from T cells, B-cell-depleted T cells, or PBMCs.

The sample was peripheral blood. This clonotype was sampled from a woman aged 50 to 60 with active or convalescent COVID-19. The chain carries TRBV12-3 or TRBV12-4 and TRBJ1-1; TRBD1 matches at 7 bases. As DNA, the CDR3 is TGTGCCAGCAGTTATTGGACAGGCGTAGCTTTCTTT. Translated: CASSYWTGVAFF.